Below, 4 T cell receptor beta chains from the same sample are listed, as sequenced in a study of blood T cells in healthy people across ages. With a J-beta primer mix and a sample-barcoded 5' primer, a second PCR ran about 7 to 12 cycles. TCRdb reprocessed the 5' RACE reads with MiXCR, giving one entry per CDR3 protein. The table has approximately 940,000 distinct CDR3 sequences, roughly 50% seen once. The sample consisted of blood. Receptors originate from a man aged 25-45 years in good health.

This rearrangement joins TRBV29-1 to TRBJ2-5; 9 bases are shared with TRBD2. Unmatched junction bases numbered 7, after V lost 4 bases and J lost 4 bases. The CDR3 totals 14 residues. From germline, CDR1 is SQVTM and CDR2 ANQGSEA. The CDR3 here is CSVAGGGAVETQYF. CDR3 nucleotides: TGCAGCGTTGCTGGCGGGGGGGCAGTAGAGACCCAGTACTTC.

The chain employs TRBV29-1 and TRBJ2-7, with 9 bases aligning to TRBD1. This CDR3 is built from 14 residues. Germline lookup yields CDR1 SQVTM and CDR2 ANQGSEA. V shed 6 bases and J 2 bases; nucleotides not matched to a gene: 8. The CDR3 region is CSVPGTGITYEQYF. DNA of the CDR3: TGCAGCGTACCCGGGACAGGGATTACCTACGAGCAGTACTTC.

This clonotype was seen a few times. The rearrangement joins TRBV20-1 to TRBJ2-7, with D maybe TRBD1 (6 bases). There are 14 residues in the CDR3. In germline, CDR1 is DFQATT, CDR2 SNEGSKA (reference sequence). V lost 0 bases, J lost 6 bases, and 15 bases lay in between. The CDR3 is CSARERGSGPEQYF. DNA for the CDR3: TGCAGTGCTAGAGAGAGGGGGTCAGGCCCCGAGCAGTACTTC.

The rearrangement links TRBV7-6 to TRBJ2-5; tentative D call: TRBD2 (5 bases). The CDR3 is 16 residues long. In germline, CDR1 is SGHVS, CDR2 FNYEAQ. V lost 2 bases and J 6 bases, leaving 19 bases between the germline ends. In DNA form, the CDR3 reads TGTGCCAGCAGCTTATCCGTTGCGCTAGCTCTCCAGACCCAGTACTTC. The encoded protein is CASSLSVALALQTQYF.